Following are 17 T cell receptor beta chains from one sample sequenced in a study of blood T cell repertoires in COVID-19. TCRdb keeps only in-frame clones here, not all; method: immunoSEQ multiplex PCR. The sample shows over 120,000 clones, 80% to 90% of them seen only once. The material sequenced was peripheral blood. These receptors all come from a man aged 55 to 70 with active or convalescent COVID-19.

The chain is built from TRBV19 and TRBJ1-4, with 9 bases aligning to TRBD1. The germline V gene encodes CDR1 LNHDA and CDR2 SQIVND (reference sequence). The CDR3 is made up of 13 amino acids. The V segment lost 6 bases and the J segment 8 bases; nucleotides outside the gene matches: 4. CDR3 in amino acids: CASSRDRDEKLFF. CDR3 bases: TGTGCCAGTAGCCGGGACAGGGACGAAAAACTGTTTTTT.

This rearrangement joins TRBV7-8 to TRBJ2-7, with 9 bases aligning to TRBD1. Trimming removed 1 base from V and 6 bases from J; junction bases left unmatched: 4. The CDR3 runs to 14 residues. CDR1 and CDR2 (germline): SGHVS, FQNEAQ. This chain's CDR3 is CASSLGDRASEQYF. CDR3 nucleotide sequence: TGTGCCAGCAGCTTAGGGGACAGGGCCAGCGAGCAGTACTTC.

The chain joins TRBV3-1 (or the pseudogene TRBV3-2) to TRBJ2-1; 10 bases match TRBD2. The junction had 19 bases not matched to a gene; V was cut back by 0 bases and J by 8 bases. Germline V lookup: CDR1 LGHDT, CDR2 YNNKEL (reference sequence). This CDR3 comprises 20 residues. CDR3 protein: CASSQDQYSGGYRGSDEQFF. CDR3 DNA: TGTGCCAGCAGCCAAGATCAGTATAGCGGGGGGTATAGGGGTAGCGATGAGCAGTTCTTC.

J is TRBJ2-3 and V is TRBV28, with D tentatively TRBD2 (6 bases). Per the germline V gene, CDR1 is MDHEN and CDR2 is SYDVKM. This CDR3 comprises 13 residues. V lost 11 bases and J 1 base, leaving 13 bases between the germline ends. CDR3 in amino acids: CAFGGAGTDTQYF. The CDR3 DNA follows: TGTGCCTTCGGGGGTGCCGGCACAGATACGCAGTATTTT. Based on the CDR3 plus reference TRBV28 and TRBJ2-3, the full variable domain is DVKVTQSSRYLVKRTGEKVFLECVQDMDHENMFWYRQDPGLGLRLIYFSYDVKMKEKGDIPEGYSVSREKKERFSLILESASTNQTSMYLCAFGGAGTDTQYFGPGTRLTVL.

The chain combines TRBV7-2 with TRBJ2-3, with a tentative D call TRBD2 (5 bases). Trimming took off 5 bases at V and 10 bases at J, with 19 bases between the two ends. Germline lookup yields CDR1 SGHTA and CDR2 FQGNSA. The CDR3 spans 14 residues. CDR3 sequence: CASSTQHPTMSQYF. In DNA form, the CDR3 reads TGTGCCAGCAGCACTCAGCATCCGACTATGTCGCAGTATTTT.

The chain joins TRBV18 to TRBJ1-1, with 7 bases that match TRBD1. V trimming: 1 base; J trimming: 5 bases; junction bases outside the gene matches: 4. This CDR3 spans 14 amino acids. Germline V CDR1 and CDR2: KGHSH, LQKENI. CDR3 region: CASSPLTGETEAFF. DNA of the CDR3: TGTGCCAGCTCACCACTCACAGGGGAGACTGAAGCTTTCTTT.

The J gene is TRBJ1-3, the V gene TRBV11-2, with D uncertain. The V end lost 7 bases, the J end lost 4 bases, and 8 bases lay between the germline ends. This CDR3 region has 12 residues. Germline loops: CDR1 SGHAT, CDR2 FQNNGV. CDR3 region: CASTPGGNTIYF. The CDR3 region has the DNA TGTGCCAGCACCCCGGGGGGAAACACCATATATTTT.

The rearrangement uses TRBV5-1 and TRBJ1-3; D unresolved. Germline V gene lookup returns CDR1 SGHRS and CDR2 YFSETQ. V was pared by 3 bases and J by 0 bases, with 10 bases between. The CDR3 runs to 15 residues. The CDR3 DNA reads TGCGCCAGCAGCTCTGACATCTCCTCTGGAAACACCATATATTTT. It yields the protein CASSSDISSGNTIYF.

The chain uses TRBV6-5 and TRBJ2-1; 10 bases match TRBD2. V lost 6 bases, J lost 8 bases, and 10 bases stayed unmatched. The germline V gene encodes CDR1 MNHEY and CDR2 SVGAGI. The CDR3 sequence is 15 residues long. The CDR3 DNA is TGTGCCAGCAGGAAGAGCGGGGGGGTTAACGATGAGCAGTTCTTC. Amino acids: CASRKSGGVNDEQFF.

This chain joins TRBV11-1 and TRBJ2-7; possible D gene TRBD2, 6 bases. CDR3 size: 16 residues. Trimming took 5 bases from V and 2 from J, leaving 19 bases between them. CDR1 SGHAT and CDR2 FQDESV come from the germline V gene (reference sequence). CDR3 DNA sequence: TGTGCCAGCAGCCCAAACGGGGCGGGACTCCCCTACGAGCAGTACTTC. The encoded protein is CASSPNGAGLPYEQYF.

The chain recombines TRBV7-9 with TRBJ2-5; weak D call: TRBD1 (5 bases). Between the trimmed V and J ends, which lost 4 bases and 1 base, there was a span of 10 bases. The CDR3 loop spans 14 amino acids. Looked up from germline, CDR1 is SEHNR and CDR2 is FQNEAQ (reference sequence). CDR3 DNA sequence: TGTGCCAGCAGCTCCCGGCAGGGCCAAGAGACCCAGTACTTC. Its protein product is CASSSRQGQETQYF. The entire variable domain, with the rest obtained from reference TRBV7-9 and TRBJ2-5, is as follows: DTGVSQNPRHKITKRGQNVTFRCDPISEHNRLYWYRQTLGQGPEFLTYFQNEAQLEKSRLLSDRFSAERPKGSFSTLEIQRTEQGDSAMYLCASSSRQGQETQYFGPGTRLLVL.

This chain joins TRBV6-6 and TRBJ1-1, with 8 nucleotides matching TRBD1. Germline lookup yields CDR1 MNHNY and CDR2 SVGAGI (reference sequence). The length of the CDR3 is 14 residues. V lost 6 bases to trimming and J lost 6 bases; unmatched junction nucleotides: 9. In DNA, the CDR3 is TGTGCCAGCAGCCGTAATCAGGGGGCCGCTGAAGCTTTCTTT. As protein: CASSRNQGAAEAFF.

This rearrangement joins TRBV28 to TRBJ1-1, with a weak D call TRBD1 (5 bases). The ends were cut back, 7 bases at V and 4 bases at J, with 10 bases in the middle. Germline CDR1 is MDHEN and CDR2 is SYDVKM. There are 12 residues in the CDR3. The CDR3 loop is CASMGGFTEAFF. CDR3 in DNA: TGTGCCAGCATGGGGGGTTTCACTGAAGCTTTCTTT.

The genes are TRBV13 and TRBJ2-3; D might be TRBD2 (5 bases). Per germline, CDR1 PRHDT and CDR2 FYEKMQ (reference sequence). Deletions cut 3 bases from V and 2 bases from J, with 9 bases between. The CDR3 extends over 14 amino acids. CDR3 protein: CASSFDGVTDTQYF. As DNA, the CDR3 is TGTGCCAGCAGCTTTGACGGGGTCACAGATACGCAGTATTTT.

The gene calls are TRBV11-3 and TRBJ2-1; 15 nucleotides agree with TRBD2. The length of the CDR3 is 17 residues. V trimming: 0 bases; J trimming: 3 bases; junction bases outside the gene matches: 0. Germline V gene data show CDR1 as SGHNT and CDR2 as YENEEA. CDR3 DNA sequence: TGTGCCAGCAGCTTAGAGGGACTAGCGGGGGGCTACAATGAGCAGTTCTTC. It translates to CASSLEGLAGGYNEQFF.

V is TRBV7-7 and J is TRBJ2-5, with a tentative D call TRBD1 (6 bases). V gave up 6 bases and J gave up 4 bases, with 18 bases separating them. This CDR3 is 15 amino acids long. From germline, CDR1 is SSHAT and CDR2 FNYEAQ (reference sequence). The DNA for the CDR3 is TGTGCCAGCAGTCGCACAGGGACGGGGCGAGAGACCCAGTACTTC. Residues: CASSRTGTGRETQYF.

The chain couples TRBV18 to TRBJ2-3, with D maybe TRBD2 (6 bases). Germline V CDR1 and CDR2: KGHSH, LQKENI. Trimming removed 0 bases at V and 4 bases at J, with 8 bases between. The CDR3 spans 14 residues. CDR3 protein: CASSPPTRPDTQYF. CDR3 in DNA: TGTGCCAGCTCACCACCGACTAGGCCAGATACGCAGTATTTT.